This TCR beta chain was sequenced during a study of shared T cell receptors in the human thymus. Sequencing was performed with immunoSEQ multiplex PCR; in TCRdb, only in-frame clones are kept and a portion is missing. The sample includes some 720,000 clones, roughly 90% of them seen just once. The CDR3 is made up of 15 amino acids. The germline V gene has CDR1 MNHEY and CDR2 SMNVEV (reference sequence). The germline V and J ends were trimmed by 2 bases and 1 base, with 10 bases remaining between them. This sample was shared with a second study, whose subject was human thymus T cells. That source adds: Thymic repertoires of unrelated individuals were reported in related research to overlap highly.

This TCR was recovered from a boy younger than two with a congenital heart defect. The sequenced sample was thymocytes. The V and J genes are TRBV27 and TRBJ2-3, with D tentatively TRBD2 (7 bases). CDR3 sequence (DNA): TGTGCCAGCAGTTTAGGAGGGGGGGGCACAGATACGCAGTATTTT. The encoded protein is CASSLGGGGTDTQYF.